The text below deals with one T cell receptor (beta chain). Amplification used 60 Vbeta primers and 13 Jbeta primers. Repertoires were generated with immunoSEQ multiplex PCR, while TCRdb's copy carries only in-frame clones and drops some. The sample comprises 85,000 to 100,000 clones, roughly 77% of which are singletons, and about 7.9% rests with the top ten. The sample is drawn from a study of cytomegalovirus exposure and HLA in healthy donors. Per the germline V gene, CDR1 is SGHKS and CDR2 is YYEKEE (reference sequence). The CDR3 has 13 amino acids. Trimming left V 0 bases short and J 1 base short, with 4 bases between.

This sequence joins TRBV5-5 and TRBJ2-5; D unresolved. The sample consisted of PBMCs. The clonotype was recovered from a man aged 25-45 years in good health and CMV-seronegative. CDR3: CASSLDSQETQYF. CDR3 in DNA: TGTGCCAGCAGCTTGGACAGCCAAGAGACCCAGTACTTC.